The rows below give T cell receptor beta chains drawn from one sample of a study of T-cell reconstitution after alpha-beta-depleted transplantation in children. TCRdb ran MiXCR on the PCR reads and lists one entry per CDR3 protein. The table includes hundreds of thousands of distinct CDR3 sequences, around 10% detected once. The sequencing here drew on PBMCs, taken before TCRalphabeta/CD19-depleted stem cell transplant. The origin of the receptors is a boy under two years old with acute myeloid leukemia, due to receive a stem cell transplant. CDR3s include the opening cysteine and the closing phenylalanine or tryptophan. A D gene is named only where the DNA matches it firmly. The listing skips clone size in some rows; elsewhere it reads once, few, many or a size class.

- 19 TRBJ1-3 TRBV12-3/TRBV12-4 few CASSLRGASRINSGNTIYF TGTGCCAGCAGCCTGCGGGGGGCGAGTAGGATTAACTCTGGAAACACCATATATTTT
TRBD1 17 TRBJ1-5 TRBV7-8 many CASSFGTALLSNQPQHF TGTGCCAGCAGCTTTGGGACAGCTCTTTTGAGCAATCAGCCCCAGCATTTT
TRBD2 19 TRBJ2-7 TRBV12-3/TRBV12-4 few CASSLKRSMLVAGAYEQYF TGTGCCAGCAGCCTTAAACGGTCGATGTTGGTAGCGGGAGCCTACGAGCAGTACTTC
- 12 TRBJ2-7 TRBV28 many CASRLSSYEQYF TGTGCCAGCAGACTCTCCTCCTACGAGCAGTACTTC
- 12 TRBJ2-5 TRBV12-3/TRBV12-4 many CASSLVKETQYF TGTGCCAGCAGTTTAGTAAAAGAGACCCAGTACTTC
- 14 TRBJ2-7 TRBV5-8 few CASSLGLDFYEQYF TGTGCCAGCAGCCTAGGACTCGACTTCTACGAGCAGTACTTC
- 15 TRBJ2-2 TRBV5-1 many CASSLVHKNTGELFF TGCGCCAGCAGCTTGGTTCATAAGAACACCGGGGAGCTGTTTTTT
TRBD2 18 TRBJ2-3 TRBV28 many CASSLATSGRANTDTQYF TGTGCCAGCAGTTTAGCGACTAGCGGGAGGGCCAACACAGATACGCAGTATTTT
TRBD1 15 TRBJ2-3 TRBV9 many CASSQTGFRTDTQYF TGTGCCAGCAGCCAGACAGGGTTCCGCACAGATACGCAGTATTTT
TRBD2 18 TRBJ2-7 TRBV11-3 - CASSLGLARGPTGYEQYF TGTGCCAGCAGTTTGGGACTAGCGCGGGGGCCGACGGGCTACGAGCAGTACTTC
- 12 TRBJ2-1 TRBV29-1 many CSVGPTALEQFF TGCAGCGTTGGGCCGACAGCCTTGGAGCAGTTCTTC
- 13 TRBJ1-2 TRBV7-2 many CASSFMGNYGYTF TGTGCCAGCAGCTTTATGGGGAACTATGGCTACACCTTC
- 10 TRBJ2-2 TRBV10-2 - CASSDRELFF TGCGCCAGCAGTGATAGGGAGCTGTTTTTT
- 15 TRBJ2-2 TRBV3-1 many CASSQEWQGAGELFF TGTGCCAGCAGCCAAGAGTGGCAGGGTGCCGGGGAGCTGTTTTTT
- 11 TRBJ1-4 TRBV6-2/TRBV6-3 - CASSFNEKLFF TGTGCCAGCAGCTTTAATGAAAAACTGTTTTTT
TRBD1 16 TRBJ2-4 TRBV20-1 - CSASRQGATAKNIQYF TGCAGTGCTAGCAGACAGGGGGCAACGGCCAAAAACATTCAGTACTTC
- 17 TRBJ2-5 TRBV5-6 many CASSLEVGSSDQETQYF TGTGCCAGCAGCTTGGAGGTAGGCAGCTCTGACCAAGAGACCCAGTACTTC
- 15 TRBJ2-1 TRBV7-9 many CASSLGGLPYNEQFF TGTGCCAGCAGCTTAGGGGGCTTGCCCTACAATGAGCAGTTCTTC
- 13 TRBJ1-5 TRBV7-9 - CASSPAGHQPQHF TGTGCCAGCAGCCCCGCCGGCCATCAGCCCCAGCATTTT
- 12 TRBJ1-1 TRBV11-2 many CASSFETPEAFF TGTGCCAGCAGCTTTGAAACACCTGAAGCTTTCTTT
TRBD1 15 TRBJ1-1 TRBV12-3/TRBV12-4 many CASSLRQGPNTEAFF TGTGCCAGCAGTTTAAGACAGGGCCCGAACACTGAAGCTTTCTTT
- 17 TRBJ2-5 TRBV28 - CASSLFSIDWVWETQYF TGTGCCAGCAGTCTGTTCAGCATAGATTGGGTGTGGGAGACCCAGTACTTC
TRBD1 15 TRBJ1-1 TRBV6-5 many CASSLLGQVNTEAFF TGTGCCAGCAGCCTATTGGGACAGGTGAACACTGAAGCTTTCTTT
- 11 TRBJ2-5 TRBV6-5 many CASGGRETQYF TGTGCCTCAGGGGGGAGAGAGACCCAGTACTTC
- 14 TRBJ1-2 TRBV28 many CASSLSPTGYGYTF TGTGCCAGCAGCCTCTCCCCGACCGGCTATGGCTACACCTTC
- 13 TRBJ2-2 TRBV29-1 many CSTEGGYPGELFF TGCAGCACTGAGGGGGGGTACCCCGGGGAGCTGTTTTTT
- 13 TRBJ2-7 TRBV2 few CASREDGAYEQYF TGTGCCAGCAGAGAGGACGGAGCCTACGAGCAGTACTTC
- 18 TRBJ2-7 TRBV3-1 many CASSQGSPFRGPNYEQYF TGTGCCAGCAGCCAAGGATCCCCCTTCAGGGGTCCAAACTACGAGCAGTACTTC
- 15 TRBJ2-2 TRBV10-3 many CAISDPQGSTGELFF TGTGCCATCAGTGACCCACAGGGCTCCACCGGGGAGCTGTTTTTT
- 15 TRBJ1-4 TRBV25-1 - CASSEEAPYDEKLFF TGTGCCAGCAGTGAAGAGGCCCCCTATGATGAAAAACTGTTTTTT
- 18 TRBJ1-5 TRBV28 many CASSPTLGQRIFNQPQHF TGTGCCAGCAGTCCCACCTTGGGGCAAAGAATTTTCAATCAGCCCCAGCATTTT
- 13 TRBJ1-1 TRBV5-1 many CASFYRDGTEAFF TGCGCCAGCTTCTACAGGGATGGGACTGAAGCTTTCTTT
TRBD2 14 TRBJ2-3 TRBV28 - CASTQRGSTDTQYF TGTGCCAGCACCCAGCGGGGCAGCACAGATACGCAGTATTTT
TRBD2 14 TRBJ2-3 TRBV7-3 many CASSLRAGADTQYF TGTGCCAGCAGCTTGAGAGCGGGAGCAGATACGCAGTATTTT
- 14 TRBJ1-1 TRBV3-1 many CASSQQGMNTEAFF TGTGCCAGCAGCCAACAGGGGATGAACACTGAAGCTTTCTTT
- 13 TRBJ2-7 TRBV5-1 many CASRPGHSYEQYF TGCGCCAGCAGACCCGGACACTCCTACGAGCAGTACTTC
- 15 TRBJ1-2 TRBV6-5 many CASSYSAETHYGYTF TGTGCCAGCAGTTACTCGGCGGAGACACACTATGGCTACACCTTC
TRBD2 16 TRBJ2-1 TRBV4-3 - CASSQGGLAVRDEQFF TGCGCCAGCAGCCAGGGGGGACTAGCGGTCCGGGATGAGCAGTTCTTC
- 14 TRBJ2-7 TRBV27 - CASSLNSQSSEQYF TGTGCCAGCAGTTTAAACTCACAGTCTAGCGAGCAGTACTTC
TRBD1 16 TRBJ1-6 TRBV20-1 many CSARLQGAPDNSPLHF TGCAGTGCTAGGCTACAGGGGGCGCCCGATAATTCACCCCTCCACTTT
TRBD2 14 TRBJ2-3 TRBV29-1 many CSVGTSGSWDTQYF TGCAGCGTTGGGACTAGCGGGAGCTGGGATACGCAGTATTTT
- 12 TRBJ1-4 TRBV30 - CAWNGLPGKLFF TGTGCCTGGAATGGACTCCCTGGGAAACTGTTTTTT
- 14 TRBJ1-3 TRBV20-1 few CSAPREGMENTIYF TGCAGTGCTCCCCGTGAGGGGATGGAAAACACCATATATTTT
- 14 TRBJ1-1 TRBV6-5 many CASSSQSLGTEAFF TGTGCCAGCAGTTCCCAGTCGTTGGGGACTGAAGCTTTCTTT
- 13 TRBJ2-2 TRBV20-1 many CSARFQNTGELFF TGCAGTGCTAGATTCCAGAATACCGGGGAGCTGTTTTTT
TRBD2 17 TRBJ2-7 TRBV4-2 many CASSQEGLADNSYEQYF TGTGCCAGCAGCCAAGAGGGACTAGCGGACAACTCCTACGAGCAGTACTTC
- 13 TRBJ2-6 TRBV15 - CATSREPANVLTF TGTGCCACCAGCAGAGAACCGGCCAACGTCCTGACTTTC
- 14 TRBJ2-3 TRBV2 many CASSDSLSTDTQYF TGTGCCAGCAGTGATTCTCTAAGCACAGATACGCAGTATTTT